These 2 T cell receptor beta chains originate from one sample sequenced in a study of glioma-infiltrating T cells. Amplification of TCR alpha and beta CDR3 regions from RNA used iRepertoire nested multiplex PCR. TCRdb passed the multiplex PCR reads through MiXCR, listing each CDR3 protein once. The sample lists 93,000 or so distinct CDR3 sequences; around 29% were seen once. The material sequenced was glioma tissue, nonneoplastic brain tissue, or PBMCs (not recorded which). The receptors here all came from a human donor with low-grade glioma or glioblastoma, undergoing nonglioma brain surgery, or in good health (not recorded which).

The genes are TRBV3-1 and TRBJ1-2; 7 nucleotides agree with TRBD1. Trimming at V came to 0 bases and at J to 8 bases, leaving 18 bases not matched to a gene. This CDR3 region has 18 residues. Germline V gene sequence: CDR1 LGHDT, CDR2 YNNKEL (reference sequence). CDR3 nucleotides: TGTGCCAGCAGCCAAGATGGGGACAGCCGGGGCCTCGTCGAAGGCTACACCTTC. It translates to CASSQDGDSRGLVEGYTF.

In regard to this clonotype: One base away lies a much larger clone, so this may be a sequencing read error. The chain couples TRBV20-1 to TRBJ2-1, with 9 bases aligning to TRBD2. CDR1 DFQATT and CDR2 SNEGSKA come from the germline V gene (reference sequence). The CDR3 is 14 amino acids. The CDR3 DNA reads as TGCAGTGCCCCCCCCGCGGGGGGGTACAATGAGGAGTTCTTC. This gives the protein CSAPPAGGYNEEFF.